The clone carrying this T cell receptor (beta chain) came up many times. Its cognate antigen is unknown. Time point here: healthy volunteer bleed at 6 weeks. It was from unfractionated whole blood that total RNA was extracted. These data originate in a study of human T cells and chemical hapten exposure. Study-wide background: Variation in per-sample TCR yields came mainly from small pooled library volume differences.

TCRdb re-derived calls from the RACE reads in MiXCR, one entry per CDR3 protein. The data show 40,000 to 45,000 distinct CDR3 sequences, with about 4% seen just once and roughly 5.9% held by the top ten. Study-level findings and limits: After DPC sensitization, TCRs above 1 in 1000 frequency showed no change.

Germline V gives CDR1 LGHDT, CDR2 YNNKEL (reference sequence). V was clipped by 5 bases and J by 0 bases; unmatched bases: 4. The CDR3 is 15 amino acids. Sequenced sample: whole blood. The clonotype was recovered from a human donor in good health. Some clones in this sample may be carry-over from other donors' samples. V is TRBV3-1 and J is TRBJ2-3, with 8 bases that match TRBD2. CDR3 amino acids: CASSLLAASTDTQYF. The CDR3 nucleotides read TGTGCCAGCAGCTTACTAGCGGCAAGCACAGATACGCAGTATTTT.